Below, 9 T cell receptor beta chains from the same sample are listed, as sequenced in a study of Ad26.COV2.S vaccination and SARS-CoV-2 variants. This sample's treatment: roughly 19 received Ad26.COV2.S at low or high dose, single or two shots; roughly five received placebo; per-sample allocation not given. Repertoires come from day 63 after the first vaccine or placebo injection. Sequenced by immunoSEQ multiplex PCR; TCRdb stores in-frame clones only, minus some. The table includes some 340,000 clones, roughly 86% detected once. Sample: peripheral blood, taken in a trial of Ad26.COV2.S vaccine versus placebo. The source of these receptors is a person aged 18-60 years who received the Ad26.COV2.S COVID-19 vaccine or a placebo.

The chain employs TRBV3-1 (or the pseudogene TRBV3-2) and TRBJ2-5; TRBD1 matches 7 bases. CDR3 size: 17 residues. The J segment lost 5 bases and the V segment lost 5 bases, leaving 17 bases of the junction unmatched. Germline CDR1 and CDR2: LGHDT and YNNKEL (reference sequence). CDR3: CASSLRGQVAYEETQYF. The CDR3 DNA follows: TGTGCCAGCAGCTTACGAGGACAGGTGGCATATGAGGAGACCCAGTACTTC.

The V and J genes are TRBV19 and TRBJ2-3, with 10 nucleotides matching TRBD2. CDR3 length equals 16 residues. Germline V gene sequence: CDR1 LNHDA, CDR2 SQIVND (reference sequence). Losses at the gene ends were 5 bases for V and 3 bases for J; bases not matched to a gene: 8. The CDR3 nucleotides are TGTGCCAGTAGTCCCAGCGAGCGGGGGGGTACAGATACGCAGTATTTT. Translated: CASSPSERGGTDTQYF.

V usage is TRBV5-4 and J usage is TRBJ1-2; D not resolved. The length of the CDR3 is 12 residues. Per the germline V gene, CDR1 is SGHNT and CDR2 is YYREEE (reference sequence). With 0 bases removed from V and 2 bases from J, the gap between germline ends came to 2 bases. CDR3 loop: CASSLENYGYTF. The CDR3 DNA reads as TGTGCCAGCAGCTTGGAGAACTATGGCTACACCTTC.

Here the CDR3 DNA reads TGTGCCAGCAGCTTACGGGGGACAGGGGTAAGGGGCCCAAGCTCCTACGAGCAGTACTTC. Its protein is CASSLRGTGVRGPSSYEQYF. V gene TRBV7-6 combines with J gene TRBJ2-7, with 10 bases aligning to TRBD1. CDR3 size: 20 residues. V shed 2 bases, J shed 0 bases, and the junction held 16 bases outside the gene matches. Germline CDR1 SGHVS, CDR2 FNYEAQ.

The chain couples TRBV6-4 to TRBJ2-1, with 8 bases identical to TRBD2. Germline V gene data show CDR1 as MRHNA and CDR2 as SNTAGT. The V gene end was trimmed by 0 bases and the J gene end by 3 bases; junction bases not matched to a gene: 1. The CDR3 covers 15 residues. CDR3: CASSDSGTSYNEQFF. DNA of the CDR3: TGTGCCAGCAGTGACTCCGGGACTAGCTACAATGAGCAGTTCTTC.

The rearrangement joins TRBV2 to TRBJ1-3; TRBD1 matches 11 bases. This CDR3 is built from 16 residues. Germline-derived CDR1 and CDR2 are SNHLY and FYNNEI. J was trimmed by 6 bases and V by 2 bases; bases with no gene match: 6. The CDR3 nucleotides read TGTGCCAGCAGTGAAATGCGTGGACAGGGGGCAAACACCATATATTTT. It codes for CASSEMRGQGANTIYF. The full variable domain, in which reference TRBV2 and TRBJ1-3 provide the parts outside the CDR3, is EPEVTQTPSHQVTQMGQEVILRCVPISNHLYFYWYRQILGQKVEFLVSFYNNEISEKSEIFDDQFSVERPDGSNFTLKIRSTKLEDSAMYFCASSEMRGQGANTIYFGEGSWLTVV.

V is TRBV11-2 and J is TRBJ1-2; D unresolved. The CDR3 is 19 amino acids. CDR1 SGHAT and CDR2 FQNNGV come from the germline V gene. Trimming cost V 0 bases and J 3 bases, with 23 bases left between them. The DNA of the CDR3 is TGTGCCAGCAGCTTAGACTCGCCCCCTTGGAGACCCTCTGACTATGGCTACACCTTC. Translated, it gives CASSLDSPPWRPSDYGYTF.

V is TRBV24-1 and J is TRBJ2-1, with 12 bases matching TRBD2. The CDR3 is made up of 19 amino acids. J lost 3 bases, V lost 4 bases, and 12 bases had no gene match. Germline assignment: CDR1 KGHDR and CDR2 SFDVKD. DNA for the CDR3: TGTGCCACCAGTGACGCTAAAGGAACTAGCGGGGGGCACTACAATGAGCAGTTCTTC. Amino acid sequence: CATSDAKGTSGGHYNEQFF.

The chain carries TRBV29-1 and TRBJ1-2, with 8 bases identical to TRBD1. CDR1 SQVTM and CDR2 ANQGSEA come from the germline V gene. Trimming removed 5 bases from V and 0 bases from J; junction bases left unmatched: 5. There are 14 residues in the CDR3. The CDR3 reads CSVSRDRSNYGYTF. The CDR3 DNA reads as TGCAGCGTTTCCCGGGACAGGTCTAACTATGGCTACACCTTC.